Below are 31 T cell receptor beta chains sequenced from a single sample in a study of T cells in tumors after PD-1 blockade. Sequencing was performed with immunoSEQ multiplex PCR; in TCRdb, only in-frame clones are kept and a portion is missing. The table has about 59,000 clones, about four fifths seen once. The sequenced sample was PBMCs, obtained before anti-PD-1 treatment. These receptor sequences come from a human donor with basal cell carcinoma.

The V call is TRBV28, the J call TRBJ1-5, with 8 bases matching TRBD1. The CDR3 totals 14 residues. J was trimmed by 7 bases and V by 6 bases; bases with no gene match: 8. The germline V gene has CDR1 MDHEN and CDR2 SYDVKM. The CDR3: CASRGGQGFQPQHF. The DNA for the CDR3 is TGTGCCAGCAGGGGCGGACAGGGATTCCAGCCCCAGCATTTT.

The rearrangement joins TRBV6-5 to TRBJ1-4; D is perhaps TRBD1 (6 bases). Trimming pared 0 bases from V and 7 bases from J, leaving 12 bases between. Germline CDR1 is MNHEY and CDR2 is SVGAGI. The CDR3 runs 15 residues. CDR3 bases: TGTGCCAGCAGTTACTCGGGGGGGCGCGGTGAAAAACTGTTTTTT. Its translation: CASSYSGGRGEKLFF.

The CDR3 nucleotides read TGTGCCAGTAGTTTCGCGGGACAGGGGCTCCAGCCCCAGCATTTT. It yields the protein CASSFAGQGLQPQHF. The chain joins TRBV19 to TRBJ1-5; 10 bases are shared with TRBD1. Germline CDR1 reads LNHDA; CDR2 reads SQIVND (reference sequence). The CDR3 totals 15 residues. V was pared by 5 bases and J by 7 bases, with 8 bases of the junction left unmatched.

In this sample, this clone turned up a few times. The genes are TRBV7-9 and TRBJ1-6; D is uncertain. This CDR3 spans 13 amino acids. The germline V and J ends were trimmed by 2 bases and 10 bases, with 9 bases remaining between them. Germline lookup yields CDR1 SEHNR and CDR2 FQNEAQ (reference sequence). The CDR3 region is CASSLSGVSPLHF. The CDR3 region has the DNA TGTGCCAGCAGCTTATCAGGCGTATCACCCCTCCACTTT.

This sequence joins TRBV2 and TRBJ1-2, with 9 bases aligning to TRBD1. This CDR3 has 14 residues. Germline CDR1 and CDR2: SNHLY and FYNNEI. Trimming at V came to 1 base and at J to 6 bases, leaving 3 bases not matched to a gene. CDR3 loop: CASSEVGQGHGYTF. In DNA form, the CDR3 reads TGTGCCAGCAGTGAAGTGGGACAGGGCCATGGCTACACCTTC.

The chain recombines TRBV7-3 with TRBJ2-5, with a weak D call TRBD1 (5 bases). CDR1 and CDR2 from the germline V gene are SGHTA and FQGTGA. CDR3 length: 15 amino acids. Trimming cost V 0 bases and J 2 bases, with 10 bases left between them. CDR3 sequence: CASSLTPGPQETQYF. The CDR3 DNA is TGTGCCAGCAGCTTAACTCCAGGGCCTCAAGAGACCCAGTACTTC.

The chain carries TRBV7-6 and TRBJ1-6; weak D call: TRBD1 (5 bases). This CDR3 region has 14 residues. Trimming removed 5 bases from V and 9 bases from J, with 14 bases in between. CDR1 and CDR2 from the germline V gene are SGHVS and FNYEAQ. CDR3 sequence: CASSAGQNGSPLHF. As DNA, the CDR3 is TGTGCCAGCAGCGCCGGACAAAATGGTTCACCCCTCCACTTT.

The rearrangement links TRBV11-1 to TRBJ2-7; 8 nucleotides agree with TRBD1. V dropped 5 bases and J dropped 0; count of bases not matched to a gene: 9. From germline, CDR1 is SGHAT and CDR2 FQDESV (reference sequence). The CDR3 sequence is 16 residues long. CDR3 in amino acids: CASSGERTGGSYEQYF. CDR3 nucleotide sequence: TGTGCCAGCAGCGGGGAAAGAACAGGGGGCTCCTACGAGCAGTACTTC.

This clone appeared a few times. Other DNA sequences of this sample code for an identical CDR3. The chain employs TRBV6-6 and TRBJ2-7, with TRBD1 matching 9 bases. V dropped 6 bases and J dropped 3; count of bases not matched to a gene: 9. CDR1 and CDR2 (germline): MNHNY, SVGAGI (reference sequence). This CDR3 has 15 amino acids. The CDR3 region has the DNA TGTGCCAGCAGGCGACCGGGACAGGGATACTACGAGCAGTACTTC. It yields the protein CASRRPGQGYYEQYF.

This clone has a handful of counts. V gene TRBV19 combines with J gene TRBJ2-1; the match to TRBD2 covers 8 bases. The CDR3 consists of 16 residues. Germline V gives CDR1 LNHDA, CDR2 SQIVND (reference sequence). Trimming at V came to 3 bases and at J to 4 bases, leaving 8 bases not matched to a gene. Here the CDR3 DNA reads TGTGCCAGTAGTATGATTGGGCGGGGGGATTACAATGAGCAGTTCTTC. Translating gives CASSMIGRGDYNEQFF.

A word on this clone: At the DNA level, this CDR3 is encoded by other sequences in the same sample as well. The chain employs TRBV19 and TRBJ2-3; D could derive from TRBD1 or TRBD2 (5 bases each). With 5 bases removed from V and 0 bases from J, the gap between germline ends came to 9 bases. Germline V CDR1 and CDR2: LNHDA, SQIVND (reference sequence). The CDR3 is made up of 14 amino acids. The chain's CDR3 is CASSPGPSTDTQYF. The CDR3, as DNA: TGTGCCAGTAGTCCGGGACCAAGCACAGATACGCAGTATTTT.

This sequence joins TRBV25-1 and TRBJ2-1; the D gene could be TRBD1 or TRBD2 (5 bases each). The length of the CDR3 is 14 residues. Germline loops: CDR1 MGHDK, CDR2 SYGVNS. V was clipped by 7 bases and J by 5 bases, with 15 bases between them. CDR3: CASTEGPADNEQFF. In DNA, the CDR3 is TGTGCCAGCACCGAGGGACCCGCAGACAATGAGCAGTTCTTC.

The gene calls are TRBV7-8 and TRBJ1-1; D unclear. The CDR3 has 13 amino acids. Trimming left V 6 bases short and J 4 bases short, with 12 bases between. The germline V gene encodes CDR1 SGHVS and CDR2 FQNEAQ. The CDR3 sequence is CASSPNSGTEAFF. The CDR3 DNA is TGTGCCAGCAGTCCTAACAGCGGCACTGAAGCTTTCTTT. Supplemented by reference TRBV7-8 and TRBJ1-1, the full variable domain reads GAGVSQSPRYKVAKRGQDVALRCDPISGHVSLFWYQQALGQGPEFLTYFQNEAQLDKSGLPSDRFFAERPEGSVSTLKIQRTQQEDSAVYLCASSPNSGTEAFFGQGTRLTVV.

The chain links TRBV7-9 to TRBJ1-3; no clear D gene. CDR1 SEHNR and CDR2 FQNEAQ come from the germline V gene (reference sequence). This CDR3 region has 14 residues. Trimming stripped 5 bases from V and 0 bases from J, with 8 bases between. DNA of the CDR3: TGTGCCAGCAGCCGACCGGTCTCTGGAAACACCATATATTTT. Protein: CASSRPVSGNTIYF.

The CDR3 DNA reads as TGTGCCGGTGCTACACCAGGGCAGGCCGGACTGAGCACTGAAGCTTTCTTT. The encoded protein is CAGATPGQAGLSTEAFF. V is TRBV30 and J is TRBJ1-1, with D perhaps matching TRBD1 (5 bases). Between the trimmed V and J ends, which lost 8 bases and 4 bases, there was a span of 29 bases. This CDR3 is built from 17 residues. Germline V gene lookup returns CDR1 GTSNPN and CDR2 SVGIG (reference sequence).

This chain uses TRBV12-3 or TRBV12-4 with TRBJ2-7; D is ambiguous. The CDR3 runs to 13 residues. V lost 6 bases, J lost 5 bases, and 14 bases lay in between. The CDR3: CASSFRLRHEQYF. The DNA of the CDR3 is TGTGCCAGCAGCTTCCGCCTGCGCCACGAGCAGTACTTC.

V gene TRBV2 combines with J gene TRBJ2-7; 8 bases fit TRBD2. This CDR3 is 14 amino acids long. CDR1 is SNHLY, CDR2 FYNNEI, per germline. The ends lost 3 bases at V and 7 bases at J; junction bases unmatched: 8. The CDR3 region has the DNA TGTGCCAGCAGTGAGCACGGGGGGGCCAGGGAGCAGTACTTC. Amino acid sequence: CASSEHGGAREQYF.

The chain employs TRBV7-2 and TRBJ2-2; D could derive from TRBD1 or TRBD2 (5 bases each). This CDR3 has 16 residues. The germline gives CDR1 SGHTA, CDR2 FQGNSA. Trimming removed 1 base at V and 0 bases at J, with 9 bases between. This CDR3 reads CASSLVPGPNTGELFF. CDR3 coding DNA: TGTGCCAGCAGCTTAGTCCCGGGGCCGAACACCGGGGAGCTGTTTTTT.

The rearrangement links TRBV6-5 to TRBJ1-4; D is ambiguous. V lost 5 bases to trimming and J lost 0 bases, with 7 bases between them. The CDR3 consists of 14 residues. The germline V gene encodes CDR1 MNHEY and CDR2 SVGAGI. CDR3 bases: TGTGCCAGCAGTATTACGTCAACTAATGAAAAACTGTTTTTT. This sequence encodes CASSITSTNEKLFF.

The V call is TRBV3-1 (or the pseudogene TRBV3-2), the J call TRBJ2-2, with 11 positions matching TRBD2. Trimming cost V 5 bases and J 4 bases; bases outside gene matches: 9. The V gene's germline CDR1 is LGHDT and CDR2 YNNKEL (reference sequence). The CDR3 is 17 amino acids. The CDR3 here is CASSSYSGGAITGELFF. In nucleotides, the CDR3 is TGTGCCAGCAGCTCCTATAGCGGGGGGGCGATCACCGGGGAGCTGTTTTTT.

V gene TRBV6-5 combines with J gene TRBJ1-1; the D is unclear. The CDR3 covers 14 residues. The V gene's germline CDR1 is MNHEY and CDR2 SVGAGI. The V gene lost 6 bases and the J gene lost 4 bases, with 15 bases spanning the gap. CDR3: CASSRTLGSTEAFF. The CDR3 DNA reads as TGTGCCAGCAGCCGGACCTTGGGAAGCACTGAAGCTTTCTTT.

The CDR3 nucleotides read TGTGCCAGCAGCCCAGACCCCTCCTACGAGCAGTACTTC. Its translation: CASSPDPSYEQYF. The V gene is TRBV7-9, the J gene TRBJ2-7; D remains ambiguous. The germline gives CDR1 SEHNR, CDR2 FQNEAQ (reference sequence). The CDR3 loop spans 13 amino acids. V was shortened by 5 bases and J by 0 bases, with 8 bases between the two germline ends.

This chain joins TRBV2 and TRBJ2-1, with TRBD1 matching 7 bases. Germline values: CDR1 SNHLY, CDR2 FYNNEI. CDR3 length: 16 amino acids. Unmatched junction bases numbered 19, after V lost 7 bases and J lost 10 bases. The CDR3, as DNA: TGTGCCAGCAAGCCCCAAGAAGGACAGGCGACTCGGGAGCAGTTCTTC. Protein sequence: CASKPQEGQATREQFF.

The chain joins TRBV3-1 (or the pseudogene TRBV3-2) to TRBJ2-7; D could derive from TRBD1 or TRBD2 (6 bases each). The germline gives CDR1 LGHDT, CDR2 YNNKEL (reference sequence). CDR3 size: 13 residues. V lost 3 bases to trimming and J lost 6 bases, with 12 bases between them. CDR3 bases: TGTGCCAGCAGCCAGATAGGGGGAGGCGAGCAGTACTTC. Translating gives CASSQIGGGEQYF.

The table lists this clone with a few counts. The chain links TRBV15 to TRBJ1-1, with TRBD1 matching 11 bases. The germline V gene encodes CDR1 LNHNV and CDR2 YYDKDF (reference sequence). V was pared by 5 bases and J by 3 bases, with 5 bases of the junction left unmatched. CDR3 length: 15 amino acids. The CDR3 here is CATSGGQGADTEAFF. As DNA, the CDR3 is TGTGCCACCAGCGGTGGACAGGGGGCGGACACTGAAGCTTTCTTT.

The chain recombines TRBV12-3 or TRBV12-4 with TRBJ1-2; TRBD1 matches 8 bases. V lost 8 bases to trimming and J lost 4 bases; unmatched junction nucleotides: 3. This CDR3 comprises 12 residues. CDR3 nucleotide sequence: TGTGCCAGCCAGGGGGCTGGCTATGGCTACACCTTC. Amino acids: CASQGAGYGYTF.

V and J are TRBV5-1 and TRBJ1-6; TRBD1 matches at 9 bases. CDR1 SGHRS and CDR2 YFSETQ come from the germline V gene. The CDR3 spans 16 residues. J was trimmed by 10 bases and V by 3 bases; bases with no gene match: 11. CDR3: CASSSGPGQGNSPLHF. DNA for the CDR3: TGCGCCAGCAGCTCGGGGCCGGGACAGGGAAACTCACCCCTCCACTTT.

The DNA of the CDR3 is TGTGCCAGCAGCGATGATAGCGGGACGAACACCGGGGAGCTGTTTTTT. Translated: CASSDDSGTNTGELFF. The chain is built from TRBV9 and TRBJ2-2, with TRBD2 identical over 8 bases. In germline, CDR1 is SGDLS, CDR2 YYNGEE. There are 16 residues in the CDR3. V dropped 3 bases and J dropped 0; count of bases not matched to a gene: 4.

The chain employs TRBV18 and TRBJ1-1; 9 nucleotides align to TRBD1. Losses at the gene ends were 5 bases for V and 4 bases for J; bases not matched to a gene: 8. CDR1 is KGHSH, CDR2 LQKENI, per germline. The CDR3 has 15 amino acids. The CDR3 coding sequence is TGTGCCAGCTCATCGGGACAGGGAAGAGGCACTGAAGCTTTCTTT. This sequence encodes CASSSGQGRGTEAFF. Looking up the rest from reference TRBV18 and TRBJ1-1 gives the full variable domain: NAGVMQNPRHLVRRRGQEARLRCSPMKGHSHVYWYRQLPEEGLKFMVYLQKENIIDESGMPKERFSAEFPKEGPSILRIQQVVRGDSAAYFCASSSGQGRGTEAFFGQGTRLTVV.

The chain has TRBV19 and TRBJ1-4, with a possible D match to TRBD1 (5 bases). Germline V gene data show CDR1 as LNHDA and CDR2 as SQIVND (reference sequence). The CDR3 loop spans 11 amino acids. The V and J ends lost 4 bases and 12 bases respectively, with 9 bases between them. The CDR3 sequence: CASSRGVELFF. Written as DNA, the CDR3 is TGTGCCAGTAGTAGGGGGGTTGAACTGTTTTTT.

The rearrangement joins TRBV29-1 to TRBJ2-7, with TRBD1 matching over 7 bases. Germline values: CDR1 SQVTM, CDR2 ANQGSEA. This CDR3 is built from 14 residues. J gave up 2 bases and V 0 bases, and 4 bases lay outside the gene matches. The CDR3 sequence: CSVEEDTGAYEQYF. For the CDR3, the DNA is TGCAGCGTTGAAGAGGACACAGGGGCCTACGAGCAGTACTTC.